The T cell receptor beta chain under discussion was sequenced for a study of control samples from healthy donors and cancer patients. Repertoires were generated with immunoSEQ multiplex PCR, while TCRdb's copy carries only in-frame clones and drops some. The sample lists about 150,000 clones; 80% to 95% were seen once. The CDR3 is made up of 14 amino acids. Germline CDR1 is SEHNR and CDR2 is FQNEAQ (reference sequence). The V gene end was trimmed by 1 base and the J gene end by 9 bases; junction bases not matched to a gene: 2. Sequencing used blood. This sequence joins TRBV7-9 and TRBJ1-6; the match to TRBD1 covers 8 bases. This receptor was identified in a woman aged 25 to 45 in good health. In DNA, the CDR3 is TGTGCCAGCAGCTTAGTACAGGGGGGTTCACCCCTCCACTTT. Protein: CASSLVQGGSPLHF. The full variable domain, rest sourced from reference TRBV7-9 and TRBJ1-6, is DTGVSQNPRHKITKRGQNVTFRCDPISEHNRLYWYRQTLGQGPEFLTYFQNEAQLEKSRLLSDRFSAERPKGSFSTLEIQRTEQGDSAMYLCASSLVQGGSPLHFGNGTRLTVT.